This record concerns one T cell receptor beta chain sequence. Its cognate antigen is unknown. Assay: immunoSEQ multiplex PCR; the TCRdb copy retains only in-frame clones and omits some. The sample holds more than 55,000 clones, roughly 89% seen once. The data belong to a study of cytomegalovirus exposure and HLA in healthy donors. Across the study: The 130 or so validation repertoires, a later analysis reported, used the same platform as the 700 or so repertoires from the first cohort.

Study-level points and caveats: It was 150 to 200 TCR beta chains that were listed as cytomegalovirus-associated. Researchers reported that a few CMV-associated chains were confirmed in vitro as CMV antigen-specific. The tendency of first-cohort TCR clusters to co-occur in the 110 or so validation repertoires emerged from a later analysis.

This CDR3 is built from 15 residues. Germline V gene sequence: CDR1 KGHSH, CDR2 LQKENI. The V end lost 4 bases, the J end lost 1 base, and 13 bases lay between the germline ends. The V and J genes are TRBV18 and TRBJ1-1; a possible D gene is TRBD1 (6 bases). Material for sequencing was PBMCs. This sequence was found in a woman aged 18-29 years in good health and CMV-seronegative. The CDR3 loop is CASSLDRLGNTEAFF. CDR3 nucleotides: TGTGCCAGCTCACTCGACAGGTTGGGGAACACTGAAGCTTTCTTT. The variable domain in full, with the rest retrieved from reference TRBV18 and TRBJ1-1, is NAGVMQNPRHLVRRRGQEARLRCSPMKGHSHVYWYRQLPEEGLKFMVYLQKENIIDESGMPKERFSAEFPKEGPSILRIQQVVRGDSAAYFCASSLDRLGNTEAFFGQGTRLTVV.